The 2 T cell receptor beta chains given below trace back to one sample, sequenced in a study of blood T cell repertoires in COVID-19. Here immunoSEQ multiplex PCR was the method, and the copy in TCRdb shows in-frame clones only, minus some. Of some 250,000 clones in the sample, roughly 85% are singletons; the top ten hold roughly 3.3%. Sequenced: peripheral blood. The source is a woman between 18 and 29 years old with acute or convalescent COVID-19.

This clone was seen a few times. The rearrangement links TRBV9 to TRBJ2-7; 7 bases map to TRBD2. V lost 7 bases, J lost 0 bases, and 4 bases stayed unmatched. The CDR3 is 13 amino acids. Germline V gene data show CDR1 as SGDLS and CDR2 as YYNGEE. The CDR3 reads CASSSGTSYEQYF. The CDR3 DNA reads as TGTGCCAGCTCCAGCGGGACCTCCTACGAGCAGTACTTC.

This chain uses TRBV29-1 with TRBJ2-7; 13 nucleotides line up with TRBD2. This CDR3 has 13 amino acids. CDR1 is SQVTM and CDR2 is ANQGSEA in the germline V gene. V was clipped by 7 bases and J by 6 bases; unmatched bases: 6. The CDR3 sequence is CSGSRLAGGEQYF. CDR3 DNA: TGCAGCGGTTCGAGACTAGCGGGAGGCGAGCAGTACTTC.